The 13 T cell receptor beta chains given below trace back to one sample, sequenced in a study of T-cell reconstitution after alpha-beta-depleted transplantation in children (dated by TCRdb to the mid-2010s). The library was obtained by PCR. The data were produced on an Illumina HiSeq 2500. Molecular barcoding was employed in the preparation of TCR libraries, with unique molecular identifiers being used to normalize TCRbeta repertoire quantification. The public reads were run again by TCRdb, first through fastp at Q25 and then through MiXCR, and only productive beta chains were kept. Rows with one shared CDR3 protein collapse into an entry with the most common genes and DNA. For this sample there are approximately 88,000 distinct CDR3 sequences; less than 15% appear just once. The ten largest account for about 15% of the sample. Sample: PBMCs from the stem cell graft donor, taken from the stem cell graft. All receptors come from a human donor who donated a stem cell graft to a child with inherited bone marrow failure.

This clonotype showed up many times. V is TRBV5-1 and J is TRBJ2-1; D gene ambiguous. Trimming left V 1 base short and J 0 bases short, with 8 bases between. The CDR3 is made up of 15 amino acids. Germline V gene lookup returns CDR1 SGHRS and CDR2 YFSETQ. Here the CDR3 reads CASSLTVSSYNEQFF. Here the CDR3 DNA reads TGCGCCAGCAGCTTGACAGTTAGCTCCTACAATGAGCAGTTCTTC. Variable domain in full (rest from reference TRBV5-1 and TRBJ2-1): KAGVTQTPRYLIKTRGQQVTLSCSPISGHRSVSWYQQTPGQGLQFLFEYFSETQRNKGNFPGRFSGRQFSNSRSEMNVSTLELGDSALYLCASSLTVSSYNEQFFGPGTRLTVL.

This clonotype appeared a few times. V gene TRBV29-1 combines with J gene TRBJ2-3; D gene uncertain. V dropped 6 bases and J dropped 6 bases, with 7 bases sitting between them. The germline V gene has CDR1 SQVTM and CDR2 ANQGSEA. The CDR3 contains 10 residues. The CDR3, as DNA: TGCAGCGTGGATGTGGATACGCAGTATTTT. It encodes CSVDVDTQYF.

This clonotype was recorded many times. V gene TRBV7-2 combines with J gene TRBJ2-3; 7 bases align to TRBD1. The CDR3 consists of 12 residues. V lost 5 bases to trimming and J lost 8 bases; unmatched junction nucleotides: 4. Germline V gene data show CDR1 as SGHTA and CDR2 as FQGNSA. The CDR3 nucleotides read TGTGCCAGCAGCGTAGGGGGCGGTACGCAGTATTTT. Translated: CASSVGGGTQYF.

This clonotype was detected ten times or more. J is TRBJ1-5 and V is TRBV7-2, with D possibly being TRBD1 (6 bases). V shed 3 bases and J shed 6 bases, with 12 bases lying between them. The germline V gene has CDR1 SGHTA and CDR2 FQGNSA. This CDR3 spans 14 amino acids. CDR3 sequence reads: CASSFPGHGQPQHF. CDR3 DNA: TGTGCCAGCAGCTTTCCGGGACACGGTCAGCCCCAGCATTTT.

This rearrangement joins TRBV3-1 to TRBJ2-7; TRBD1 aligns across 8 bases. The germline V gene encodes CDR1 LGHDT and CDR2 YNNKEL (reference sequence). V gave up 0 bases and J gave up 5 bases; unmatched junction bases: 9. This CDR3 has 16 amino acids. This CDR3 is CASSQDLRTGTHEQYF. DNA for the CDR3: TGTGCCAGCAGCCAAGATCTCCGGACAGGGACCCACGAGCAGTACTTC.

The sample holds many counts of this clonotype. This chain uses TRBV5-1 with TRBJ2-3; maybe TRBD1 (6 bases). This CDR3 is 14 amino acids long. V lost 4 bases and J lost 2, with 11 bases in between. CDR1 is SGHRS and CDR2 is YFSETQ in the germline V gene. The CDR3 region has the DNA TGCGCCAGCAGCCCGGACAGTGACACAGATACGCAGTATTTT. Translated, it gives CASSPDSDTDTQYF.

The chain carries TRBV6-2 or TRBV6-3 and TRBJ2-1, with TRBD2 matching over 14 bases. The ends lost 9 bases at V and 4 bases at J; junction bases unmatched: 2. Per germline, CDR1 MNHEY and CDR2 SVGEGT. The CDR3 is 14 residues long. The CDR3: CASGLAGGYNEQFF. CDR3 DNA sequence: TGTGCCAGTGGACTAGCGGGAGGATACAATGAGCAGTTCTTC.

V and J are TRBV24-1 and TRBJ2-5; D possibly uses TRBD1 or TRBD2 (5 bases each). Germline values: CDR1 KGHDR, CDR2 SFDVKD. Trimming took off 5 bases at V and 1 base at J, with 19 bases between the two ends. The length of the CDR3 is 17 residues. DNA of the CDR3: TGTGCCACCAGTGTTAGATCCGGGGCCCTCGGCCAAGAGACCCAGTACTTC. Protein: CATSVRSGALGQETQYF.

This clonotype was seen repeatedly, ten times or more. The chain uses TRBV20-1 and TRBJ2-7; 10 nucleotides line up with TRBD2. CDR3 length: 15 residues. Germline assignment: CDR1 DFQATT and CDR2 SNEGSKA (reference sequence). The J segment lost 0 bases and the V segment lost 3 bases, leaving 5 bases of the junction unmatched. Here the CDR3 DNA reads TGCAGTGCTAGGCCTAGCGGGGGCGTCTCCTACGAGCAGTACTTC. Protein: CSARPSGGVSYEQYF.

The DNA for the CDR3 is TGTGCCAGTACCCCAACCCCCTACGGGGAGCTGTTTTTT. Translation gives CASTPTPYGELFF. The gene calls are TRBV19 and TRBJ2-2; no definite D call. Per germline, CDR1 LNHDA and CDR2 SQIVND (reference sequence). V was pared by 7 bases and J by 7 bases, with 13 bases between. The CDR3 is made up of 13 amino acids. The variable domain in full, completed from reference TRBV19 and TRBJ2-2, reads DGGITQSPKYLFRKEGQNVTLSCEQNLNHDAMYWYRQDPGQGLRLIYYSQIVNDFQKGDIAEGYSVSREKKESFPLTVTSAQKNPTAFYLCASTPTPYGELFFGEGSRLTVL.

This clonotype showed up just a few times. The chain links TRBV7-2 to TRBJ2-1; 11 nucleotides line up with TRBD1. The CDR3 has 17 amino acids. The trim removed 6 bases at V and 6 bases at J, leaving 13 bases unmatched. CDR1 SGHTA and CDR2 FQGNSA come from the germline V gene. CDR3 bases: TGTGCCAGCAGAGACCATGGGGGTGGGACAGGGGGCAATGAGCAGTTCTTC. This gives the protein CASRDHGGGTGGNEQFF.

This sequence joins TRBV4-3 and TRBJ2-2, with D perhaps being TRBD1 or TRBD2 (5 bases each). Trimming removed 4 bases from V and 4 bases from J, with 7 bases in between. CDR1 and CDR2 (germline): LGHNA, YSLEER. This CDR3 spans 13 amino acids. This chain's CDR3 is CASSRGITGELFF. CDR3 in DNA: TGCGCCAGCAGCCGGGGGATCACCGGGGAGCTGTTTTTT.

This clonotype was seen only a few times. J is TRBJ1-5 and V is TRBV6-6; 9 positions match TRBD1. V was clipped by 0 bases and J by 8 bases; unmatched bases: 17. Per the germline V gene, CDR1 is MNHNY and CDR2 is SVGAGI (reference sequence). The CDR3 consists of 19 residues. CDR3 amino acids: CASSYSPGTGRTRREPQHF. The CDR3 coding sequence is TGTGCCAGCAGTTACTCCCCCGGGACAGGGAGGACCCGACGCGAGCCCCAGCATTTT.